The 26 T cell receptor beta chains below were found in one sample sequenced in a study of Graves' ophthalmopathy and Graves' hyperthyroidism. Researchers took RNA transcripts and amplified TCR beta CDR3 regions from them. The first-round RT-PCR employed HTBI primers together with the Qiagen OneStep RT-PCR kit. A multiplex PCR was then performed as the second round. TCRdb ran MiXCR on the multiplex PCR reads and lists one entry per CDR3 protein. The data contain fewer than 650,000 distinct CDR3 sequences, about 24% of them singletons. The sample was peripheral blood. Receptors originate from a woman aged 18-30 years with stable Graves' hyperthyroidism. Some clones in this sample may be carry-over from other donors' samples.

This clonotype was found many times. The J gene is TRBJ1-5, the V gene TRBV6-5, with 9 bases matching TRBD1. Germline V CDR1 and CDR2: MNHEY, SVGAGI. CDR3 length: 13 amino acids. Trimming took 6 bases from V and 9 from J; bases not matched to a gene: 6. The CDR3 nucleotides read TGTGCCAGCAGAACAGGGGGCTTTCGGCCCCAGCATTTT. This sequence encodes CASRTGGFRPQHF.

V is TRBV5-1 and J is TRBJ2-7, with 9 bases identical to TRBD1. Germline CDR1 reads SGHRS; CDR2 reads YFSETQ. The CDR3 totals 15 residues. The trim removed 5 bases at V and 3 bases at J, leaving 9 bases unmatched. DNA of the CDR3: TGCGCCAGCAGTCAAACCGGGACAGGGAACTACGAGCAGTACTTC. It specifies CASSQTGTGNYEQYF.

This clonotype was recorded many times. The CDR3 bases are TGTGCCAGCAGCCTTTCGACGGGGATCACTGAAGCTTTCTTT. Protein sequence: CASSLSTGITEAFF. V is TRBV12-3 or TRBV12-4 and J is TRBJ1-1; no clear D gene. The CDR3 loop spans 14 amino acids. The germline V and J ends were trimmed by 6 bases and 4 bases, with 15 bases remaining between them.

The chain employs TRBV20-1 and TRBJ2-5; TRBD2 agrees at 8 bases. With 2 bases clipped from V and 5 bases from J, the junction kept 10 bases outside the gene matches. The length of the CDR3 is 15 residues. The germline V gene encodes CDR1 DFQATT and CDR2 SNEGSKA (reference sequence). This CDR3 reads CSARPTSGSHETQYF. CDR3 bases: TGCAGTGCTAGACCAACTAGCGGATCACATGAGACCCAGTACTTC.

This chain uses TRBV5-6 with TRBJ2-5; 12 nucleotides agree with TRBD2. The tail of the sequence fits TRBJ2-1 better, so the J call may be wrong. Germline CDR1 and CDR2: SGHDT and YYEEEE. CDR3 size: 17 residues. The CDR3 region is CASSLFESSGGADEQFF. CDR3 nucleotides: TGTGCCAGCAGCTTGTTCGAGTCTAGCGGGGGGGCCGATGAGCAGTTCTTC.

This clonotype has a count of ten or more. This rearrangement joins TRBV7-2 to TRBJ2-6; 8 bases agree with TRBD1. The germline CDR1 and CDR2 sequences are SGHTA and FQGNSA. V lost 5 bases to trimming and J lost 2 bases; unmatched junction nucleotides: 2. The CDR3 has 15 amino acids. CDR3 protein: CASSRRGPGANVLTF. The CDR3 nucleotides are TGTGCCAGCAGCCGCAGGGGGCCTGGGGCCAACGTCCTGACTTTC.

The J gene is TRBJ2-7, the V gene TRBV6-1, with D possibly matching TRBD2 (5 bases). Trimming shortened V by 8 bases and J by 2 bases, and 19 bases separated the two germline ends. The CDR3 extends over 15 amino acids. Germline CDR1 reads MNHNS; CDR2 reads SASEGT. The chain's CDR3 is CASGVATSPTYEQYF. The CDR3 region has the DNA TGTGCCAGCGGGGTAGCGACAAGTCCCACCTACGAGCAGTACTTC.

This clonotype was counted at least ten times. The CDR3 nucleotides read TGTGCCAGCAGTCACTGGCCACAGAATTCACCCCTCCACTTT. Translation gives CASSHWPQNSPLHF. The rearrangement joins TRBV6-5 to TRBJ1-6; D not certain. Germline V gene data show CDR1 as MNHEY and CDR2 as SVGAGI. V shed 5 bases and J shed 7 bases, with 12 bases lying between them. The CDR3 has 14 amino acids.

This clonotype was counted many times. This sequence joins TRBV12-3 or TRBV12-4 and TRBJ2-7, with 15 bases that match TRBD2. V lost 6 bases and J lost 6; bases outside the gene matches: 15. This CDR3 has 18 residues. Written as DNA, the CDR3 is TGTGCCAGCAGCCCTCTGGGACTAGCGGGGGGCAAACTGGGCGAGCAGTACTTC. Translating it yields CASSPLGLAGGKLGEQYF.

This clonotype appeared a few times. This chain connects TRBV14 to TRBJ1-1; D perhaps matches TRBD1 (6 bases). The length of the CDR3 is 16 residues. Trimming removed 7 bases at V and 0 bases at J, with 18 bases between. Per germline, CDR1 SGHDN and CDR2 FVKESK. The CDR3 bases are TGTGCCAGCACCCTACGATGGGGGCTCGTGAACACTGAAGCTTTCTTT. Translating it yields CASTLRWGLVNTEAFF.

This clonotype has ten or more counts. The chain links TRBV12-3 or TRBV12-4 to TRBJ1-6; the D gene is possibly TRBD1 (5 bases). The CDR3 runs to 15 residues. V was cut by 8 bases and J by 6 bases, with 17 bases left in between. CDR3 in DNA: TGTGCCAGCTCCTGGGGAGGGCAGGGTAATTCACCCCTCCACTTT. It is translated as CASSWGGQGNSPLHF.

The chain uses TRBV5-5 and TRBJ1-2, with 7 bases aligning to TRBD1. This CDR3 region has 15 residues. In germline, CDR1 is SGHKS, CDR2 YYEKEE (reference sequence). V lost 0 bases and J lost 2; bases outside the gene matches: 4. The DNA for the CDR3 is TGTGCCAGCAGCTTGGCCCTACAGGGGAACTATGGCTACACCTTC. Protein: CASSLALQGNYGYTF. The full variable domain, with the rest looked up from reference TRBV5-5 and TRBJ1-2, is DAGVTQSPTHLIKTRGQQVTLRCSPISGHKSVSWYQQVLGQGPQFIFQYYEKEERGRGNFPDRFSARQFPNYSSELNVNALLLGDSALYLCASSLALQGNYGYTFGSGTRLTVV.

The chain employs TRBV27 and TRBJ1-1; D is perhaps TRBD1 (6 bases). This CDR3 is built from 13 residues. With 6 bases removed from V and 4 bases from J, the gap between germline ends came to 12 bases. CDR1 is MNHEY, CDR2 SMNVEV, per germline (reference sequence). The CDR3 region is CASRWGPSTEAFF. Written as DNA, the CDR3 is TGTGCCAGCAGATGGGGGCCCTCCACTGAAGCTTTCTTT.

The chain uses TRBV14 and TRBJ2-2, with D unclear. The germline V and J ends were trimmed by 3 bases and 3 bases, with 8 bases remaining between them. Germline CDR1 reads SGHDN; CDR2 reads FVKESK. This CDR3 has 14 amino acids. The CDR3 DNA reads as TGTGCCAGCAGCCATCACAGCGACACCGGGGAGCTGTTTTTT. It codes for CASSHHSDTGELFF.

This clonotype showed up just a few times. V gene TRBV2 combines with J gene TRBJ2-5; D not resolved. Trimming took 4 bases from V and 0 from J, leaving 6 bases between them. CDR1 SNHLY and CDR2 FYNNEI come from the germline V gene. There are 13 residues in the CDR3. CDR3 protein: CASSVADQETQYF. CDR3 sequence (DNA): TGTGCCAGCAGTGTAGCCGACCAAGAGACCCAGTACTTC.

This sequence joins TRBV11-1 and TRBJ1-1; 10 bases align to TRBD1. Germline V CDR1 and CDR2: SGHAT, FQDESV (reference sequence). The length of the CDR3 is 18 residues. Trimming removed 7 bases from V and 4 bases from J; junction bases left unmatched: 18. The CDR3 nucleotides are TGTGCCAGCATACCCCCCCCCGGGACAGGGGATCTGGCCACTGAAGCTTTCTTT. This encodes CASIPPPGTGDLATEAFF.

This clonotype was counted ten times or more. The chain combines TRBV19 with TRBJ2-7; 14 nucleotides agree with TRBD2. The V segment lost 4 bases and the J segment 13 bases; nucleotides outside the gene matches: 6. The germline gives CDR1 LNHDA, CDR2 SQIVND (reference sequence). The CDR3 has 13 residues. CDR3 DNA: TGTGCCAGTAGTAGTGGGACTAGCGGGAGAAGATACTTC. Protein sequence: CASSSGTSGRRYF. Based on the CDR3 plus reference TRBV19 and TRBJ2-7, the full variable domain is DGGITQSPKYLFRKEGQNVTLSCEQNLNHDAMYWYRQDPGQGLRLIYYSQIVNDFQKGDIAEGYSVSREKKESFPLTVTSAQKNPTAFYLCASSSGTSGRRYFGPGTRLTVT.

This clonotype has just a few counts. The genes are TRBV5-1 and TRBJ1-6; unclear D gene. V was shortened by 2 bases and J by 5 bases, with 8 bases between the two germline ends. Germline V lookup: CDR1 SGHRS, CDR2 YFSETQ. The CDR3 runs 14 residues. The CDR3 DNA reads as TGCGCCAGCAGCTTCGCGGGTGATAATTCACCCCTCCACTTT. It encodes CASSFAGDNSPLHF.

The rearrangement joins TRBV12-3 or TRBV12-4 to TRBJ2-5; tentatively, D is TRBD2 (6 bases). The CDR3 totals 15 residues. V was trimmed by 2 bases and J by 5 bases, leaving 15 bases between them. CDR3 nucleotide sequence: TGTGCCAGCAGTTTAATGGGGGGTAGGAGGGAGACCCAGTACTTC. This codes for CASSLMGGRRETQYF.

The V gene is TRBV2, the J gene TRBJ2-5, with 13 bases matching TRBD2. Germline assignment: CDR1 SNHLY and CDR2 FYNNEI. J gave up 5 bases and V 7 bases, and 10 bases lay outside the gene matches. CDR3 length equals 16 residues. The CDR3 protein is CASTRLAGGLGETQYF. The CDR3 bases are TGTGCCAGCACCCGACTAGCGGGGGGCCTGGGGGAGACCCAGTACTTC.

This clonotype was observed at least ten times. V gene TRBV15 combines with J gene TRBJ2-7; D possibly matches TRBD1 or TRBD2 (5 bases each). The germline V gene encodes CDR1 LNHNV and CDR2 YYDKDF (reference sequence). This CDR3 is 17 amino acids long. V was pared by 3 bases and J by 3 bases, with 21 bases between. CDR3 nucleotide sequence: TGTGCCACCAGCAGGCCGGGACGAATAAGAGCAGGCTACGAGCAGTACTTC. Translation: CATSRPGRIRAGYEQYF.

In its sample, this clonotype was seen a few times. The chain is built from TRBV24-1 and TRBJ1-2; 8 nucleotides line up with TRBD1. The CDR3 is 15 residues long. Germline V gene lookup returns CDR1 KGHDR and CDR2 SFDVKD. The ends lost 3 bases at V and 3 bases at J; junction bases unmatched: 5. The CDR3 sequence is CATSDRQGSDYGYTF. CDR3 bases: TGTGCCACCAGTGATCGACAGGGGAGTGACTATGGCTACACCTTC.

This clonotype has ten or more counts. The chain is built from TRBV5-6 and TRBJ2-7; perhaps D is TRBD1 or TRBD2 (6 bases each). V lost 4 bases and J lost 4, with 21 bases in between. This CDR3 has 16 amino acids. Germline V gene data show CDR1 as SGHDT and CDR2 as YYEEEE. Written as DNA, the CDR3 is TGTGCCAGCAGCCCGGAGGGTTACGGGGGCCGATACGAGCAGTACTTC. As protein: CASSPEGYGGRYEQYF.

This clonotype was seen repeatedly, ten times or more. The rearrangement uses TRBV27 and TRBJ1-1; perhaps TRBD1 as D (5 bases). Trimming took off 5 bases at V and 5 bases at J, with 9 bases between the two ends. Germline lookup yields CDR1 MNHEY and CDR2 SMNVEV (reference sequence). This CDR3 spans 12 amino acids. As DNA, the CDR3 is TGTGCCAGCAGTCGATGGGGGACTGAAGCTTTCTTT. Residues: CASSRWGTEAFF.

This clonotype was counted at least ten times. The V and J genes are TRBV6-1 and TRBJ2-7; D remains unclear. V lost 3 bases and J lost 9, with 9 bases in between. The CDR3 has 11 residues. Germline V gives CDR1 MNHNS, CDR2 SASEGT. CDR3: CASSEGSGQYF. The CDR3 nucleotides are TGTGCCAGCAGTGAGGGATCTGGGCAGTACTTC.

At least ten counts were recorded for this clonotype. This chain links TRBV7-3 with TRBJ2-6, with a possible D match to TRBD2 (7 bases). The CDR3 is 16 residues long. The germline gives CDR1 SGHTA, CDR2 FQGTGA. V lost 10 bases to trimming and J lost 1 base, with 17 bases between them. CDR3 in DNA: TGTGCCACCGCCCGGGGGGCAGGTTCTGGGGCCAACGTCCTGACTTTC. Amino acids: CATARGAGSGANVLTF.